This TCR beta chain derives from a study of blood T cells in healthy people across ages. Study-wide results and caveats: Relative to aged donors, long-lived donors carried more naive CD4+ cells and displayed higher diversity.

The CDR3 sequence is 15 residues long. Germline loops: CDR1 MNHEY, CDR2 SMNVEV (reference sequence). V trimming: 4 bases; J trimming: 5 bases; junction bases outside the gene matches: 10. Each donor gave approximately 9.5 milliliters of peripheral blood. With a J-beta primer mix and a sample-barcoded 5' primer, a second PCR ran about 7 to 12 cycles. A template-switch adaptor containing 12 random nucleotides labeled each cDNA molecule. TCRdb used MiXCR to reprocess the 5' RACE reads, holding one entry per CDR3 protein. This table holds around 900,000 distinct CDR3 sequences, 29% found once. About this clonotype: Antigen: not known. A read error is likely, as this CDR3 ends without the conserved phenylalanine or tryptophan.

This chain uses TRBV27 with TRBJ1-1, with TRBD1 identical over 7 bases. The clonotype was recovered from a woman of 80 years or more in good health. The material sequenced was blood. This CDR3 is CASSSLQGLDTEAFC. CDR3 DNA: TGTGCCAGCAGTTCCCTACAGGGGCTCGATACTGAAGCTTTCTGT.